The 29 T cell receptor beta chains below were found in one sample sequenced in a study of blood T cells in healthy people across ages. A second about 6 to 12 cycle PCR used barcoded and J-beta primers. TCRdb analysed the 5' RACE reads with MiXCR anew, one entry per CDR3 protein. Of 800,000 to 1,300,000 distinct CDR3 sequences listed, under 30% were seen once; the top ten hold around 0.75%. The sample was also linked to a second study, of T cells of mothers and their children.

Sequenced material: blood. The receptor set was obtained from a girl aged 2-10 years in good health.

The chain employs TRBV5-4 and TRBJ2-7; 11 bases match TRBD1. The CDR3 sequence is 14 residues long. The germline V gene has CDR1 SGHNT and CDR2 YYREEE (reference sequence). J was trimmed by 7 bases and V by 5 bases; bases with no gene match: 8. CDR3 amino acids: CASSSGQGAREQYF. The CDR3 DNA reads TGTGCCAGCAGTTCCGGACAGGGGGCTAGGGAGCAGTACTTC.

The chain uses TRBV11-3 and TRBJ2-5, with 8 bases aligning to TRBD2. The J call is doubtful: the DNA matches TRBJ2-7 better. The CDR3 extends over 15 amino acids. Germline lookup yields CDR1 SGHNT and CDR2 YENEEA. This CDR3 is CASSLRGADSYEQYF. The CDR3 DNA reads TGTGCCAGCAGCTTGCGGGGGGCCGACTCCTACGAGCAGTACTTC.

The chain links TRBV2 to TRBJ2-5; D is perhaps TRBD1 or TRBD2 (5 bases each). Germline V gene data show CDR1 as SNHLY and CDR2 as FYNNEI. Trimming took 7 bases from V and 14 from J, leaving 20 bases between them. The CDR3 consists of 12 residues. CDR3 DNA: TGTGCCAGCATATCGCCCGGGGCCGAAGAATACTTC. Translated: CASISPGAEEYF.

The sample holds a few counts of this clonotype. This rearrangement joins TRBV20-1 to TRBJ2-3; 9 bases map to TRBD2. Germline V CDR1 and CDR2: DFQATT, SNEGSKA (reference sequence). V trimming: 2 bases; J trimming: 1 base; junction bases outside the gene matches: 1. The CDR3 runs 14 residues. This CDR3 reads CSARPSGGTDTQYF. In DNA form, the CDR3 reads TGCAGTGCTAGACCTAGCGGGGGCACAGATACGCAGTATTTT.

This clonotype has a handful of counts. In DNA form, the CDR3 reads TGTGCCAGCAGCTATGATGACAGGGCGCATGGCTACACCTTC. Its protein is CASSYDDRAHGYTF. The J gene is TRBJ1-2, the V gene TRBV7-6, with TRBD1 matching 7 bases. Germline V gene lookup returns CDR1 SGHVS and CDR2 FNYEAQ. V was clipped by 4 bases and J by 6 bases; unmatched bases: 8. This CDR3 is 14 amino acids long.

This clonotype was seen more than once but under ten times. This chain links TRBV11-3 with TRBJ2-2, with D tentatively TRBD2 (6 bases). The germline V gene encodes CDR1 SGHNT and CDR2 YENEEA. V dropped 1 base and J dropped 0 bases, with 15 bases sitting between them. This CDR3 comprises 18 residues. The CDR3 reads CASSLATRGRTNTGELFF. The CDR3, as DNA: TGTGCCAGCAGCTTAGCAACGCGGGGACGGACGAACACCGGGGAGCTGTTTTTT.

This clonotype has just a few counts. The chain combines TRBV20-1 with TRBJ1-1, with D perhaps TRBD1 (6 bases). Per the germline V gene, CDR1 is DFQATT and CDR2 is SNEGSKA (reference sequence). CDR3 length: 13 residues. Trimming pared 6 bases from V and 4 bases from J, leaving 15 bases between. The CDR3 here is CSATQFRGTEAFF. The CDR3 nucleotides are TGCAGTGCCACACAATTCAGGGGCACTGAAGCTTTCTTT.

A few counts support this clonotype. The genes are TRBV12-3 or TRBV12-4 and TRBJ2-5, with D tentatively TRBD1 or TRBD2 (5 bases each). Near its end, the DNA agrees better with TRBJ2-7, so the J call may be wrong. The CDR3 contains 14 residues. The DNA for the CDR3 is TGTGCCAGCAGGACGGGGCCAGGTTCCTACGAGCAGTACTTC. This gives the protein CASRTGPGSYEQYF.

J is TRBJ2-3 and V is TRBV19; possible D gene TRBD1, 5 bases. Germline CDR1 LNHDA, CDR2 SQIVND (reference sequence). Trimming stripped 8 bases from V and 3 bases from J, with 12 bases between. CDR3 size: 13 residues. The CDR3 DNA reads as TGTGCCAGTGGTGGTCAGGGAACAGATACGCAGTATTTT. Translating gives CASGGQGTDTQYF.

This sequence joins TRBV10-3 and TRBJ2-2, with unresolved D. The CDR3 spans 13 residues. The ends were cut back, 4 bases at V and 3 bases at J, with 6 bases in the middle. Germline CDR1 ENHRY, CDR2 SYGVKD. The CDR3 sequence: CAISGLDTGELFF. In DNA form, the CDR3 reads TGTGCCATCAGTGGGCTAGACACCGGGGAGCTGTTTTTT.

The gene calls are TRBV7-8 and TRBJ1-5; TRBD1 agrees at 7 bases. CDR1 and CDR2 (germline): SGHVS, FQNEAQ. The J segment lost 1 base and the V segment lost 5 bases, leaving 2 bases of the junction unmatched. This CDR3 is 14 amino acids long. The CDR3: CASSEDRSNQPQHF. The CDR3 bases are TGTGCCAGCAGCGAGGACAGGAGCAATCAGCCCCAGCATTTT. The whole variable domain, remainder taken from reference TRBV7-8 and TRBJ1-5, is GAGVSQSPRYKVAKRGQDVALRCDPISGHVSLFWYQQALGQGPEFLTYFQNEAQLDKSGLPSDRFFAERPEGSVSTLKIQRTQQEDSAVYLCASSEDRSNQPQHFGDGTRLSIL.

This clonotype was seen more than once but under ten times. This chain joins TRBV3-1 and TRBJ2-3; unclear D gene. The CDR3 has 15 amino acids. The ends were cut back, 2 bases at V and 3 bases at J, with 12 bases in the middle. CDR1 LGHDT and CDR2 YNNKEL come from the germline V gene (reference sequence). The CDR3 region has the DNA TGTGCCAGCAGCCAACGGTTCTCGGGTACAGATACGCAGTATTTT. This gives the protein CASSQRFSGTDTQYF.

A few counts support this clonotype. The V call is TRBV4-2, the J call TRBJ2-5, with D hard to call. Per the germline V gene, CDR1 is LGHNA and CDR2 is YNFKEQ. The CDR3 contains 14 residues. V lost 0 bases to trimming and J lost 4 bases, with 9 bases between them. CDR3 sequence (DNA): TGTGCCAGCAGCCAAGAGGGCTTCTTAGAGACCCAGTACTTC. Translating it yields CASSQEGFLETQYF.

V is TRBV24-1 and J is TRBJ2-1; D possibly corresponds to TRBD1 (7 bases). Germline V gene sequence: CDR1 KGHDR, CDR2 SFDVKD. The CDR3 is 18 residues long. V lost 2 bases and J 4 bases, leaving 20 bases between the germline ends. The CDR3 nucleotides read TGTGCCACCAGTGATTCCGCGGGACAGAAAGCCGTATACAATGAGCAGTTCTTC. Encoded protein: CATSDSAGQKAVYNEQFF.

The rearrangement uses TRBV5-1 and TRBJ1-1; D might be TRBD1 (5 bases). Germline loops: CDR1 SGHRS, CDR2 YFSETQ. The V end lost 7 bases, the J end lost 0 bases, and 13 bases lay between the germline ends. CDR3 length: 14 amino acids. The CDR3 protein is CASGEEDMNTEAFF. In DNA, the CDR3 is TGCGCCAGCGGGGAGGAGGACATGAACACTGAAGCTTTCTTT.

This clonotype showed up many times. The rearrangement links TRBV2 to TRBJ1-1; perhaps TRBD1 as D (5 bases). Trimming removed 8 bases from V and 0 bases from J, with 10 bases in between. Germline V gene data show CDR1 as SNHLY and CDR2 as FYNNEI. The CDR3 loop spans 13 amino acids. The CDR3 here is CASSEGLNTEAFF. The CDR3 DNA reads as TGTGCCAGCTCCGAGGGGCTGAACACTGAAGCTTTCTTT.

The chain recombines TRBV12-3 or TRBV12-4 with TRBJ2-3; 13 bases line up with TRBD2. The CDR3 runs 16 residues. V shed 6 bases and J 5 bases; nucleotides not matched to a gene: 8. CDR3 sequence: CASSPRLAGGIDTQYF. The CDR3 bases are TGTGCCAGCAGCCCCCGACTAGCGGGAGGTATAGATACGCAGTATTTT.

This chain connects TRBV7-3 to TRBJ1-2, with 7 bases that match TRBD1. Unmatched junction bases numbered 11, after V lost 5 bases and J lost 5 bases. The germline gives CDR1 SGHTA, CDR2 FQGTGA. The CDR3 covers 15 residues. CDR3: CASSTAGQMAYGYTF. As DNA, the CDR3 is TGTGCCAGCAGCACTGCGGGACAGATGGCTTATGGCTACACCTTC.

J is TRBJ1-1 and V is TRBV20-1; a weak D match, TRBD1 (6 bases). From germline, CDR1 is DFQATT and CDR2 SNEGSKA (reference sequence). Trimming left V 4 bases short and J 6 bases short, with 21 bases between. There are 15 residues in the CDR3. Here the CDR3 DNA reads TGCAGTGCTACATATGAAACAGGGTTGACCGCTGAAGCTTTCTTT. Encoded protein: CSATYETGLTAEAFF.

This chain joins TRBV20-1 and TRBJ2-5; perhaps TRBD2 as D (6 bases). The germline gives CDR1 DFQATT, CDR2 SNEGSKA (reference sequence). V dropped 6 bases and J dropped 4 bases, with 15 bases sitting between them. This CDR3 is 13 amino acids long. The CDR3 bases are TGCAGTGCGCCAAAGGAGGGACGAGAGACCCAGTACTTC. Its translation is CSAPKEGRETQYF.

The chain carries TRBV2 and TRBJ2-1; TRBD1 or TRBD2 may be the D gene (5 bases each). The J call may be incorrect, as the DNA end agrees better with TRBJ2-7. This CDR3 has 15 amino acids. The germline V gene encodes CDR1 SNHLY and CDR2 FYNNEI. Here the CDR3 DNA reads TGTGCCAGCAGTGACCCGGGACCGGTCGAATCCGAGCAGTACTTC. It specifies CASSDPGPVESEQYF.

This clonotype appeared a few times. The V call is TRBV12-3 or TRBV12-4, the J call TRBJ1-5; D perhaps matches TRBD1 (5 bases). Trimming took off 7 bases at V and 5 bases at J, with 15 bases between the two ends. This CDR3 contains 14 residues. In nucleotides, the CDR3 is TGTGCCAGCACTCTCGGGACTGCTTATCAGCCCCAGCATTTT. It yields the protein CASTLGTAYQPQHF.

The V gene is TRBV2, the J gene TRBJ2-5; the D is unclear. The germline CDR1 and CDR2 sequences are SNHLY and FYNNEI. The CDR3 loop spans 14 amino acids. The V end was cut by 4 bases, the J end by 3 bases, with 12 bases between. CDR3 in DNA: TGTGCCAGCAGTGTTTCCCCAGATGAAGAGACCCAGTACTTC. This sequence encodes CASSVSPDEETQYF.

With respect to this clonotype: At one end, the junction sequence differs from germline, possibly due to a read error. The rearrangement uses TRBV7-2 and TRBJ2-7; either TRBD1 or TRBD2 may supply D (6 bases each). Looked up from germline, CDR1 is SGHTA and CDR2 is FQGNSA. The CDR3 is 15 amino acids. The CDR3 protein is CASSSFGGPFYERYF. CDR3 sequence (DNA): TGTGCCAGCAGCTCCTTTGGGGGGCCCTTTTACGAGCGGTACTTC.

The CDR3 loop is CASSSLSEADQETQYF. The CDR3 DNA reads TGTGCCAGCAGCTCCCTGTCGGAAGCGGACCAAGAGACCCAGTACTTC. The rearrangement links TRBV7-9 to TRBJ2-5; D perhaps matches TRBD2 (5 bases). The CDR3 runs to 16 residues. Germline CDR1 reads SEHNR; CDR2 reads FQNEAQ (reference sequence). Deletions cut 4 bases from V and 0 bases from J, with 15 bases between.

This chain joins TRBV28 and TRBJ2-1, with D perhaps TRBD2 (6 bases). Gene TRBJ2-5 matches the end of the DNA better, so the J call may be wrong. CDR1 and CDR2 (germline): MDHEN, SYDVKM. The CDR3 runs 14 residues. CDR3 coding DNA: TGTGCCAGCAGATCAACAGGTCGGGAGGAGACCCAGTACTTC. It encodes CASRSTGREETQYF.

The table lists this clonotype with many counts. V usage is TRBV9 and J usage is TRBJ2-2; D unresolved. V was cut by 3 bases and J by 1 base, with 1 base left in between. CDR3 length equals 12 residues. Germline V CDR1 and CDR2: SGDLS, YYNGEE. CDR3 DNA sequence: TGTGCCAGCAGCGAGAACACCGGGGAGCTGTTTTTT. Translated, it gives CASSENTGELFF.

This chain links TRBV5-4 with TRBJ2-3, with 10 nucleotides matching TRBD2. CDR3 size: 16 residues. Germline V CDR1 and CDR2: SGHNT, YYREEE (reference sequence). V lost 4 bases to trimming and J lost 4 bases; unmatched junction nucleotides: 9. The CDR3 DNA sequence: TGTGCCAGCAGCAAGAGGGGTCTAGCGGGAGCAGATACGCAGTATTTT. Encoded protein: CASSKRGLAGADTQYF.

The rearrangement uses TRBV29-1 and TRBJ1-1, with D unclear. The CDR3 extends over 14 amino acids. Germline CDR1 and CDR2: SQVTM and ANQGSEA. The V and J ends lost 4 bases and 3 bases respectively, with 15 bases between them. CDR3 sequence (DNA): TGCAGCGTTGGGCCTTTAAGGGAGTACACTGAAGCTTTCTTT. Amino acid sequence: CSVGPLREYTEAFF.